This T cell receptor (beta chain) was captured by sequencing in a study of T-cell reconstitution after alpha-beta-depleted transplantation in children. Concerning this clonotype: As yet, its antigen is unknown.

Findings and limits, study-wide: Alpha-beta T cells about two months after transplant reportedly derived from several hundred expanded graft clones. From newly produced T cells came most of the T-cell counts and diversity one year after transplant.

Unique molecular identifiers were used to barcode this TCRbeta library. Via MiXCR, TCRdb re-called the PCR reads, giving one row per CDR3 protein. In the table there are 300,000 to 350,000 distinct CDR3 sequences, 23% of which are singletons. The CDR3 covers 14 residues. Germline CDR1 and CDR2: SGDLS and YYNGEE. V lost 3 bases to trimming and J lost 9 bases; unmatched junction nucleotides: 8. The sample was PBMCs, mostly from graft donor cells, taken 180 days after TCRalphabeta/CD19-depleted stem cell transplant. The chain is built from TRBV9 and TRBJ2-3, with 9 nucleotides matching TRBD1. This clonotype was obtained from a male patient younger than 18 who had a stem cell transplant for acute lymphoblastic leukemia, so the T cells may come from the graft donor. The CDR3 here is CASSELQGASTQYF. The CDR3 DNA is TGTGCCAGCAGCGAGTTACAGGGGGCTTCAACGCAGTATTTT.